This TCR beta chain was recorded in a study of tumor and adjacent non-tumor tissue in lung cancer. Study details: Patients comprised over 9 adenocarcinoma, a couple of squamous cell carcinoma and 1 small cell lung cancer.

This sample's RNA came from whole unsorted tissue. The normal lung tissue was taken more than 3 cm from the tumor edge. A modified ARM-PCR protocol with three rounds of nested PCR amplified TCRbeta. TCRdb reprocessed the multiplex PCR reads via MiXCR and lists one record per CDR3 protein. This table holds 100,000 or so distinct CDR3 sequences, less than 75% found once. V trimming: 2 bases; J trimming: 4 bases; junction bases outside the gene matches: 9. Looked up from germline, CDR1 is SGHAT and CDR2 is FQNNGV. The CDR3 length is 16 residues. Material: distant non-tumor lung tissue. The sequence came from a man younger than 45 with non-small cell lung cancer. The chain couples TRBV11-2 to TRBJ2-7; TRBD2 agrees at 9 bases. The CDR3 DNA is TGTGCCAGCAGCTTAATTATGATAGCGGGGGAGTACGAGCAGTACTTC. Residues: CASSLIMIAGEYEQYF.